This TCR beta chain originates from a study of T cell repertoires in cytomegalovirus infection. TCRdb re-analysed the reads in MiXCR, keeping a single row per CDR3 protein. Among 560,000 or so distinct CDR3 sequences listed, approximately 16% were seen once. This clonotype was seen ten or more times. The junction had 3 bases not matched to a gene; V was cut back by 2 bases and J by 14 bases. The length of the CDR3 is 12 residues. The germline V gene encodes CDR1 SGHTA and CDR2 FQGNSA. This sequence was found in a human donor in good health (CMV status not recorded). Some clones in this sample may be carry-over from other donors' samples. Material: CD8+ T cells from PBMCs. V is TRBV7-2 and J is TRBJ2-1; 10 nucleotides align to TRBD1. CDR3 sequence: CASSLLGQGEFF. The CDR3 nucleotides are TGTGCCAGCAGCTTACTAGGACAGGGGGAGTTCTTC. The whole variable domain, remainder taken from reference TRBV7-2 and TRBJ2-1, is GAGVSQSPSNKVTEKGKDVELRCDPISGHTALYWYRQSLGQGLEFLIYFQGNSAPDKSGLPSDRFSAERTGGSVSTLTIQRTQQEDSAVYLCASSLLGQGEFFGPGTRLTVL.